This TCR beta chain was captured in a study of T-cell reconstitution after alpha-beta-depleted transplantation in children. The germline V gene encodes CDR1 SGHAT and CDR2 FQNNGV. The ends were cut back, 5 bases at V and 0 bases at J, with 17 bases in the middle. The CDR3 is 17 residues long. Preparing the TCRbeta library involved the use of unique molecular identifiers. TCRdb called the PCR reads again in MiXCR, with one record for every CDR3 protein. This table has more than 450,000 distinct CDR3 sequences, around 18% appearing once. The TCR originated in a human donor who donated a stem cell graft to a child with acute lymphoblastic leukemia. The rearrangement joins TRBV11-2 to TRBJ1-3; unclear D gene. Sequences were derived from PBMCs from the stem cell graft donor, sampled from the stem cell graft. The CDR3 protein is CASSDPLREPSGNTIYF. The DNA for the CDR3 is TGTGCCAGCAGCGATCCCCTACGCGAACCCTCTGGAAACACCATATATTTT.